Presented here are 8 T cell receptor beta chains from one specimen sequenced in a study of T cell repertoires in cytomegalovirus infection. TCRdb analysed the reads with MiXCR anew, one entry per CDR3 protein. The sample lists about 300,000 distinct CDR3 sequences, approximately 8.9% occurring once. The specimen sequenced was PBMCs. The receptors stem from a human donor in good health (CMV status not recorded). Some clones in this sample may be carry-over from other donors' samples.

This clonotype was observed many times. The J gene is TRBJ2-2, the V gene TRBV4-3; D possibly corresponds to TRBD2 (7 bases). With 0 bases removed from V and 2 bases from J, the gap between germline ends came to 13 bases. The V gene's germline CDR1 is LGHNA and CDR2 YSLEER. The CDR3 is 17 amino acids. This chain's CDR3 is CASSQEGGAANTGELFF. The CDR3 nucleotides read TGCGCCAGCAGCCAAGAAGGGGGGGCCGCAAACACCGGGGAGCTGTTTTTT.

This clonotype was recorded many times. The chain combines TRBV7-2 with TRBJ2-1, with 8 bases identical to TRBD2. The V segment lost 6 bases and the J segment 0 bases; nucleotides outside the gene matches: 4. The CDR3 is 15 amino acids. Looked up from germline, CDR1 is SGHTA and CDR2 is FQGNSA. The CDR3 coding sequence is TGTGCCAGCAGACGGGGGGGGGGCTCCTACAATGAGCAGTTCTTC. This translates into CASRRGGGSYNEQFF.

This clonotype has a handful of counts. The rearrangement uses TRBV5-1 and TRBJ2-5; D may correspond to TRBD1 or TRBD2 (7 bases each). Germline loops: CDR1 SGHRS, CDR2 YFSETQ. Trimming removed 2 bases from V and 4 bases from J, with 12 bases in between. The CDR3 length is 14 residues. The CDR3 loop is CASSFRGGRETQYF. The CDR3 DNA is TGCGCCAGCAGCTTCAGGGGGGGGCGAGAGACCCAGTACTTC.

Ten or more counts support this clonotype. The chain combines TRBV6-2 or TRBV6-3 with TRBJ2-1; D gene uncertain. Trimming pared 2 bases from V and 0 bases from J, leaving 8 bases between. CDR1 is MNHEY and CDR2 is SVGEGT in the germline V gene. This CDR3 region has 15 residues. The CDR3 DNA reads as TGTGCCAGCAGTTACCGACTCAGCTCCTACAATGAGCAGTTCTTC. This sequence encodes CASSYRLSSYNEQFF.

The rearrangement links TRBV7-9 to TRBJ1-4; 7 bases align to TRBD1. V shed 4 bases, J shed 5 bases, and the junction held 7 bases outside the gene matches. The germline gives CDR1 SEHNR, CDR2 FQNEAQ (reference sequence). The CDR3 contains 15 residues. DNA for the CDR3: TGTGCCAGCAGCTCTACCGGACAGGAGAATGAAAAACTGTTTTTT. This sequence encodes CASSSTGQENEKLFF.

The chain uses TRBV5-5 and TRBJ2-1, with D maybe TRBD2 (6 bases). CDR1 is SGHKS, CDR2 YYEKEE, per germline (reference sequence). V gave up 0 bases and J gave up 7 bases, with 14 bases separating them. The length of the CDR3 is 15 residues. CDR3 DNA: TGTGCCAGCAGCTTGGCGGGGAGGAATGGGAATGAGCAGTTCTTC. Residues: CASSLAGRNGNEQFF.

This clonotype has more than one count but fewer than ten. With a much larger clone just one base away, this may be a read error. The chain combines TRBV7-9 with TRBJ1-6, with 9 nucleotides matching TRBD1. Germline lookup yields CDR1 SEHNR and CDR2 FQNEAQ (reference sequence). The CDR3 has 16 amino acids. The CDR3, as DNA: TGTACCAGCAGCCCGGACAGGGGCCATTATAATTCACCCCTCCACTTT. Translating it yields CTSSPDRGHYNSPLHF.

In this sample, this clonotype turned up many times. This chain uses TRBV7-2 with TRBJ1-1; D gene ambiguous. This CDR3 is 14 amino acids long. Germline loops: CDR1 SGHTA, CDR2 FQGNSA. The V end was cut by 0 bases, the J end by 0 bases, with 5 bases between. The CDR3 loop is CASSLAGLNTEAFF. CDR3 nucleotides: TGTGCCAGCAGCTTAGCTGGGCTGAACACTGAAGCTTTCTTT.